What follows are 5 T cell receptor beta chains derived from one specimen sequenced in a study of blood T cell repertoires in COVID-19. The repertoire was sequenced with immunoSEQ multiplex PCR; TCRdb's copy has only in-frame clones and lacks some. Of more than 300,000 clones listed, 88% are singletons. The sequencing input was peripheral blood. The receptors originated from a woman between 70 and 85 years old with COVID-19, enrolled during active disease.

The rearrangement links TRBV15 to TRBJ1-2, with TRBD1 matching over 7 bases. CDR1 and CDR2 from the germline V gene are LNHNV and YYDKDF (reference sequence). V shed 2 bases and J 5 bases; nucleotides not matched to a gene: 17. There are 18 residues in the CDR3. This CDR3 is CATSRPAMDRHGSYGYTF. The CDR3 nucleotides read TGTGCCACCAGCAGACCCGCTATGGACAGGCACGGGTCGTATGGCTACACCTTC.

J is TRBJ2-5 and V is TRBV7-2, with D possibly matching TRBD2 (6 bases). The CDR3 extends over 14 amino acids. V lost 5 bases to trimming and J lost 5 bases, with 15 bases between them. Germline-derived CDR1 and CDR2 are SGHTA and FQGNSA. The CDR3 loop is CASSRVWGDETQYF. The CDR3 DNA follows: TGTGCCAGCAGCCGGGTTTGGGGGGATGAGACCCAGTACTTC.

The J gene is TRBJ2-3, the V gene TRBV7-3; TRBD1 is a possible D gene (5 bases). The V gene's germline CDR1 is SGHTA and CDR2 FQGTGA. The CDR3 runs to 14 residues. Between the trimmed V and J ends, which lost 3 bases and 6 bases, there was a span of 13 bases. The CDR3 loop reads CASSFKGRLDTQYF. The CDR3 DNA reads TGTGCCAGCAGCTTCAAGGGGCGTCTGGATACGCAGTATTTT.

V gene TRBV20-1 combines with J gene TRBJ1-5; D remains ambiguous. V gave up 3 bases and J gave up 0 bases, with 9 bases separating them. Germline assignment: CDR1 DFQATT and CDR2 SNEGSKA (reference sequence). CDR3 length: 14 residues. The DNA for the CDR3 is TGCAGTGCTAGTTCGGGGTATAGCAATCAGCCCCAGCATTTT. It specifies CSASSGYSNQPQHF.

The chain recombines TRBV29-1 with TRBJ2-1, with TRBD1 identical over 9 bases. V gave up 5 bases and J gave up 5 bases; unmatched junction bases: 10. CDR1 SQVTM and CDR2 ANQGSEA come from the germline V gene. The CDR3 loop spans 15 amino acids. This chain's CDR3 is CSVTKTGGENNEQFF. CDR3 coding DNA: TGCAGCGTTACCAAGACAGGGGGAGAAAACAATGAGCAGTTCTTC.